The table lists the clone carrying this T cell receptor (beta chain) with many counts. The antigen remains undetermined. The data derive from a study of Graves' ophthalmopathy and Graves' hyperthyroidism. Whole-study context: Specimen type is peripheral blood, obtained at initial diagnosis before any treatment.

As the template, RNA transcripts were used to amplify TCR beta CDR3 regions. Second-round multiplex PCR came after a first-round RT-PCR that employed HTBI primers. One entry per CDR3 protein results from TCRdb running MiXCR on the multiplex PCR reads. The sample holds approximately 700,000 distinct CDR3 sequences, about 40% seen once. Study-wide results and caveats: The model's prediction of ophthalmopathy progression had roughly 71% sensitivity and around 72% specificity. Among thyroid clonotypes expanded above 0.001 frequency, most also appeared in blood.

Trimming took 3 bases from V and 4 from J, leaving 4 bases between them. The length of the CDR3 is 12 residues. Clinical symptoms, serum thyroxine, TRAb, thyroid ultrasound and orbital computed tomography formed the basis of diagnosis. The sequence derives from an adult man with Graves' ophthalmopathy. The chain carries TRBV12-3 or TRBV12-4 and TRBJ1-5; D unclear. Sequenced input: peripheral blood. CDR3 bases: TGTGCCAGCAGTTTGCAGAATCAGCCCCAGCATTTT. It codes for CASSLQNQPQHF.